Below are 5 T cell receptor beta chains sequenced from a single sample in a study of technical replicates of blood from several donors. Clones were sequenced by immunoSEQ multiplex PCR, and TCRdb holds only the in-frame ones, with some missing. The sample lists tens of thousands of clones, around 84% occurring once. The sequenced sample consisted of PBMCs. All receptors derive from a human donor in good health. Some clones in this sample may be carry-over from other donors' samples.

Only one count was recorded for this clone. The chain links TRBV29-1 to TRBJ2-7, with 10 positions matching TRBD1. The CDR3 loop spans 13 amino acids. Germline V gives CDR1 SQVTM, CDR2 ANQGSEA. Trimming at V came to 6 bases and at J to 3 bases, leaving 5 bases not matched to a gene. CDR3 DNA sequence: TGCAGCGTCCGGACAGGGGGAGGCTACGAGCAGTACTTC. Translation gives CSVRTGGGYEQYF.

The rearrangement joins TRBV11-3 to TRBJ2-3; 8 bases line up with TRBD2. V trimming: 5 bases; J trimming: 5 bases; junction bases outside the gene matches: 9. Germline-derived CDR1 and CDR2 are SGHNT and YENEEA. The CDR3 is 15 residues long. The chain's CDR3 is CASSPTGGRGDTQYF. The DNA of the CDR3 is TGTGCCAGCAGCCCCACGGGGGGGCGAGGAGATACGCAGTATTTT.

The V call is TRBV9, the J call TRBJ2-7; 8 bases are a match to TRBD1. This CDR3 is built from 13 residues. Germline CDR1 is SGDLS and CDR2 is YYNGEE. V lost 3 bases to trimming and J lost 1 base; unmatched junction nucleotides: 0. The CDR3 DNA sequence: TGTGCCAGCAGCGGGACAGGGTCCTACGAGCAGTACTTC. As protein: CASSGTGSYEQYF. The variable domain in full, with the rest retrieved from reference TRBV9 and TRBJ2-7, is DSGVTQTPKHLITATGQRVTLRCSPRSGDLSVYWYQQSLDQGLQFLIQYYNGEERAKGNILERFSAQQFPDLHSELNLSSLELGDSALYFCASSGTGSYEQYFGPGTRLTVT.

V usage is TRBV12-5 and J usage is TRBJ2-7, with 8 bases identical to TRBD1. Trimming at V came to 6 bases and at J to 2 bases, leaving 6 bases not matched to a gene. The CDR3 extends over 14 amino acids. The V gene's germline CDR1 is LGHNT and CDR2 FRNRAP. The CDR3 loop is CASGDRDPPYEQYF. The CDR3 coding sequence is TGTGCTAGTGGGGACAGGGATCCACCCTACGAGCAGTACTTC.

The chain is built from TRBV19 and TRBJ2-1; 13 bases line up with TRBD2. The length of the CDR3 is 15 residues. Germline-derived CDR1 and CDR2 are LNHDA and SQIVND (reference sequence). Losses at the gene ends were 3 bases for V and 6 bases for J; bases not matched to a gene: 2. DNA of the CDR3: TGTGCCAGTAGTATTACTAGCGGGAGGGCCAATGAGCAGTTCTTC. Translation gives CASSITSGRANEQFF. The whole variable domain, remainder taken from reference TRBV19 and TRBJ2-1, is DGGITQSPKYLFRKEGQNVTLSCEQNLNHDAMYWYRQDPGQGLRLIYYSQIVNDFQKGDIAEGYSVSREKKESFPLTVTSAQKNPTAFYLCASSITSGRANEQFFGPGTRLTVL.